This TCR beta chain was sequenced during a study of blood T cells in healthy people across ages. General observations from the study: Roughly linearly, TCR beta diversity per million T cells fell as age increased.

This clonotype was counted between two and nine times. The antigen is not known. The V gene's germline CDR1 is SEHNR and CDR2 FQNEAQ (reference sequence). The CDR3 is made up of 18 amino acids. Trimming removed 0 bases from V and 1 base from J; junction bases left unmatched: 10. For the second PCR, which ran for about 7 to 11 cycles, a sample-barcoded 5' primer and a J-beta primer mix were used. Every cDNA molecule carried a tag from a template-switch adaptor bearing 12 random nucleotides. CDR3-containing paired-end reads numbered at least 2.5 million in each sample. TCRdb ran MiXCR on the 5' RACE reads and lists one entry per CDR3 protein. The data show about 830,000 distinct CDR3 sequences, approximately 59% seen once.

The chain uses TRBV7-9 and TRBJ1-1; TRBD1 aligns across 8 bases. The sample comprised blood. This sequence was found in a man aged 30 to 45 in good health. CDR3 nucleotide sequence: TGTGCCAGCAGCTTAGCGCAGCAGGGGGCTCTCCGGAACACTGAAGCTTTCTTT. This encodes CASSLAQQGALRNTEAFF.